The 16 T cell receptor beta chains listed next were all sequenced from one sample in a study of T-cell reconstitution after alpha-beta-depleted transplantation in children. For TCRbeta, the library was prepared with unique molecular identifiers. TCRdb recomputed calls from the PCR reads with MiXCR, one row per CDR3 protein. The sample shows some 200,000 distinct CDR3 sequences, approximately 8.4% of them seen only once. The specimen comprised PBMCs, mostly from graft donor cells, sampled 360 days after TCRalphabeta/CD19-depleted stem cell transplant. Receptors originate from a male patient aged 2-10 years who had a stem cell transplant for acute myeloid leukemia, so the T cells may come from the graft donor.

This clonotype occurred many times. The rearrangement uses TRBV15 and TRBJ2-7; 8 bases are a match to TRBD1. Looked up from germline, CDR1 is LNHNV and CDR2 is YYDKDF (reference sequence). This CDR3 contains 14 residues. With 3 bases clipped from V and 2 bases from J, the junction kept 3 bases outside the gene matches. CDR3 loop: CATSRGQVTYEQYF. DNA of the CDR3: TGTGCCACCAGCAGGGGACAGGTAACCTACGAGCAGTACTTC.

The V call is TRBV7-2, the J call TRBJ2-7; 8 positions match TRBD2. J was trimmed by 1 base and V by 6 bases; bases with no gene match: 11. This CDR3 region has 16 residues. Germline lookup yields CDR1 SGHTA and CDR2 FQGNSA. The CDR3 region is CASSSPGVAGSYEQYF. The DNA of the CDR3 is TGTGCCAGCAGTTCCCCGGGGGTAGCGGGATCCTACGAGCAGTACTTC.

The chain joins TRBV7-9 to TRBJ2-3; D perhaps matches TRBD1 (5 bases). The CDR3 runs to 14 residues. Per the germline V gene, CDR1 is SEHNR and CDR2 is FQNEAQ (reference sequence). Trimming pared 6 bases from V and 2 bases from J, leaving 12 bases between. The CDR3 region is CASSYTGTTDTQYF. In DNA form, the CDR3 reads TGTGCCAGCAGTTATACAGGAACCACAGATACGCAGTATTTT.

This clonotype was seen only a few times. This chain connects TRBV20-1 to TRBJ2-1, with 7 nucleotides matching TRBD1. The junction had 15 bases not matched to a gene; V was cut back by 6 bases and J by 10 bases. The germline V gene has CDR1 DFQATT and CDR2 SNEGSKA (reference sequence). The CDR3 loop spans 14 amino acids. CDR3 region: CSATYGQVTPEQFF. The CDR3 region has the DNA TGCAGTGCAACATATGGACAGGTAACCCCGGAGCAGTTCTTC.

The chain combines TRBV11-2 with TRBJ2-1, with D perhaps given as TRBD1 or TRBD2 (5 bases each). Germline values: CDR1 SGHAT, CDR2 FQNNGV. The V and J ends lost 5 bases and 6 bases respectively, with 8 bases between them. The CDR3 sequence is 12 residues long. The CDR3 spells CASSHGANEQFF. Here the CDR3 DNA reads TGTGCCAGCAGCCACGGGGCCAATGAGCAGTTCTTC.

The sample holds many counts of this clonotype. The rearrangement links TRBV10-3 to TRBJ2-3, with 10 bases aligning to TRBD2. This CDR3 is built from 19 residues. After removal of 4 bases from V and 6 bases from J, the junction contained 19 bases not matched to a gene. Germline V CDR1 and CDR2: ENHRY, SYGVKD. This CDR3 is CAISVSLAGDPDRGDTQYF. CDR3 DNA sequence: TGTGCCATCAGTGTAAGCCTAGCGGGGGATCCAGACCGTGGGGATACGCAGTATTTT.

CDR3 coding DNA: TGTGCCAGCAGCTCCCGGGTTGGCTATGGCTACACCTTC. Translation: CASSSRVGYGYTF. V usage is TRBV7-2 and J usage is TRBJ1-2; D is unclear. This CDR3 is built from 13 residues. V lost 4 bases to trimming and J lost 4 bases, with 10 bases between them. Per the germline V gene, CDR1 is SGHTA and CDR2 is FQGNSA.

In its sample, this clonotype was seen a few times. This chain uses TRBV7-3 with TRBJ2-3; D is perhaps TRBD1 or TRBD2 (5 bases each). Between the trimmed V and J ends, which lost 5 bases and 3 bases, there was a span of 9 bases. This CDR3 spans 13 amino acids. Germline V gene sequence: CDR1 SGHTA, CDR2 FQGTGA. CDR3 DNA sequence: TGTGCCAGCAGCCCCGGGGCTACAGATACGCAGTATTTT. As protein: CASSPGATDTQYF.

The chain recombines TRBV20-1 with TRBJ2-1, with 14 nucleotides matching TRBD2. J lost 0 bases, V lost 1 base, and 11 bases had no gene match. Germline CDR1 reads DFQATT; CDR2 reads SNEGSKA (reference sequence). The CDR3 sequence is 20 residues long. The CDR3 nucleotides read TGCAGTGCTAGAGTGTATCGGACTAGCGGGAGGTCAGGCTCCTACAATGAGCAGTTCTTC. Translated: CSARVYRTSGRSGSYNEQFF.

This clonotype has more than one count but fewer than ten. The CDR3 DNA reads as TGCAGCGTGCCGCCCGGGACAGGGAAAATGGTAAATACGCAGTATTTT. Its protein product is CSVPPGTGKMVNTQYF. The chain uses TRBV29-1 and TRBJ2-3, with 9 bases fitting TRBD1. The CDR3 is 16 amino acids. The germline gives CDR1 SQVTM, CDR2 ANQGSEA. The J segment lost 7 bases and the V segment lost 6 bases, leaving 17 bases of the junction unmatched.

There are many counts of this clonotype. V and J are TRBV29-1 and TRBJ2-5; the match to TRBD1 covers 7 bases. CDR1 SQVTM and CDR2 ANQGSEA come from the germline V gene. V lost 6 bases, J lost 2 bases, and 3 bases stayed unmatched. The CDR3 has 12 residues. In DNA, the CDR3 is TGCAGCGTGCGACAGGGACAAGAGACCCAGTACTTC. It is translated as CSVRQGQETQYF. Combining the CDR3 with reference TRBV29-1 and TRBJ2-5 gives the whole variable domain SAVISQKPSRDICQRGTSLTIQCQVDSQVTMMFWYRQQPGQSLTLIATANQGSEATYESGFVIDKFPISRPNLTFSTLTVSNMSPEDSSIYLCSVRQGQETQYFGPGTRLLVL.

The chain carries TRBV2 and TRBJ2-1; 11 bases match TRBD2. CDR1 and CDR2 from the germline V gene are SNHLY and FYNNEI. The CDR3 runs to 19 residues. CDR3 in DNA: TGTACCTTCTGTTTAAGGGCCCTACTAGCGGGGGCCCGAATGGTTGAGCAGTTCTTC. Translated: CTFCLRALLAGARMVEQFF. Supplemented by reference TRBV2 and TRBJ2-1, the full variable domain reads EPEVTQTPSHQVTQMGQEVILRCVPISNHLYFYWYRQILGQKVEFLVSFYNNEISEKSEIFDDQFSVERPDGSNFTLKIRSTKLEDSAMYFCTFCLRALLAGARMVEQFFGPGTRLTVL.

This rearrangement joins TRBV5-1 to TRBJ2-7; unclear D gene. The CDR3 has 15 residues. Germline V CDR1 and CDR2: SGHRS, YFSETQ. Trimming took 1 base from V and 3 from J, leaving 14 bases between them. CDR3 sequence reads: CASSLNPQGLYEQYF. The CDR3 bases are TGCGCCAGCAGCTTGAACCCCCAAGGTCTCTACGAGCAGTACTTC.

This clonotype was counted a few times. The V and J genes are TRBV12-3 or TRBV12-4 and TRBJ2-7; 9 nucleotides match TRBD1. The CDR3 consists of 14 residues. After removal of 5 bases from V and 5 bases from J, the junction contained 7 bases not matched to a gene. In DNA form, the CDR3 reads TGTGCCAGCAGTCCGGGACAGGGACATCACGAGCAGTACTTC. Encoded protein: CASSPGQGHHEQYF.

This clonotype was detected a few times. The chain is built from TRBV18 and TRBJ2-1, with 7 bases identical to TRBD1. Per germline, CDR1 KGHSH and CDR2 LQKENI. With 5 bases clipped from V and 2 bases from J, the junction kept 6 bases outside the gene matches. The CDR3 has 15 amino acids. This CDR3 is CASSAGTATYNEQFF. CDR3 DNA sequence: TGTGCCAGCTCAGCCGGGACAGCCACCTACAATGAGCAGTTCTTC.

The table lists this clonotype with a few counts. V usage is TRBV5-1 and J usage is TRBJ2-3; 15 bases are shared with TRBD2. V was clipped by 4 bases and J by 4 bases; unmatched bases: 4. CDR3 size: 16 residues. CDR1 and CDR2 (germline): SGHRS, YFSETQ. The CDR3 region is CASSPGLAGGPDTQYF. Written as DNA, the CDR3 is TGCGCCAGCAGCCCTGGACTAGCGGGGGGGCCAGATACGCAGTATTTT.